This TCR beta chain stems from a study of preoperative IRX-2 immunotherapy in early breast cancer. Noted treatment: preoperative locoregional IRX-2 cytokine immunotherapy. Patients received preoperative, locoregional IRX-2 cytokine immunotherapy in a phase Ib study. Assay used: immunoSEQ multiplex PCR; TCRdb lists only in-frame clones, some missing. The table shows more than 20,000 clones, with about four fifths occurring only once. In germline, CDR1 is LNHDA, CDR2 SQIVND (reference sequence). V was clipped by 6 bases and J by 4 bases, with 10 bases between them. The CDR3 spans 13 residues. This material consisted of lymph node tissue, taken before IRX-2 immunotherapy. The source of this sequence is a human donor with breast cancer. This rearrangement joins TRBV19 to TRBJ2-1; D gene unclear. The CDR3 coding sequence is TGTGCCAGTAGCCCTCACCGATACAATGAGCAGTTCTTC. It encodes CASSPHRYNEQFF.